These T cell receptor beta chains were read from a single sample in a study of blood T cell repertoires in COVID-19. Repertoires were generated with immunoSEQ multiplex PCR, while TCRdb's copy carries only in-frame clones and drops some. The sample includes 200,000 to 300,000 clones, 75% to 85% of them seen just once. Material: peripheral blood. The receptors shown here come from a human donor in a cohort sampled during active COVID-19. CDR3s include the opening cysteine and the closing phenylalanine or tryptophan. The D gene is left open where the match is weak. Clone size is stated in some rows and not others, as once, few, many or a class when expanded.

TRBV3-1/TRBV3-2	TRBJ2-1	.	TRBD1	TGTGCCAGCAGCCCCCTGGGGACAGATTACTACAATGAGCAGTTCTTC	CASSPLGTDYYNEQFF
TRBV7-6	TRBJ2-1	.	.	TGTGCCAGCAGTCCGAGCGGGCCGAAAAGGTACAATGAGCAGTTCTTC	CASSPSGPKRYNEQFF
TRBV6-1	TRBJ1-5	.	.	TGTGCCAGCAGTGAACATTCCAATCAGCCCCAGCATTTT	CASSEHSNQPQHF
TRBV25-1	TRBJ1-5	.	.	TGTGCCAGCAGTGGTTCAGGGGGCAATCAGCCCCAGCATTTT	CASSGSGGNQPQHF
TRBV3-1/TRBV3-2	TRBJ2-7	.	TRBD2	TGTGCCAGCAGCCAAGATTGGCCGAATAGCGGGAAATGGTATGAGCAGTACTTC	CASSQDWPNSGKWYEQYF
TRBV7-2	TRBJ2-7	.	.	TGTGCCAGCAGCTTAGAGACTAGTCGCTCCTACGAGCAGTACTTC	CASSLETSRSYEQYF
TRBV24-1	TRBJ1-2	.	TRBD1	TGTGCCACCAGTGATTTAAGACAGGGTGAAGGCTACACCTTC	CATSDLRQGEGYTF
TRBV6-4	TRBJ1-2	.	.	TGTGCCAGCAGTGACTCGATGGGGGGAACGGGCTACACCTTC	CASSDSMGGTGYTF
TRBV18	TRBJ1-1	.	TRBD1	TGTGCCAGCTCAGCGGGGACAGGGGTATTCGGCACTGAAGCTTTCTTT	CASSAGTGVFGTEAFF
TRBV5-4	TRBJ2-3	.	TRBD2	TGTGCCAGCAGCCATCAGCGGGAGCGGAAAGATACGCAGTATTTT	CASSHQRERKDTQYF
TRBV3-1/TRBV3-2	TRBJ1-2	once	.	TGTGCCAGCAGCCAAGTTAGGGGGGGGATTACTAACTATGGCTACACCTTC	CASSQVRGGITNYGYTF
TRBV19	TRBJ2-7	few	.	TGTGCCAGTACTGAGAGTCAAAGCTCCTACGAGCAGTACTTC	CASTESQSSYEQYF
TRBV28	TRBJ1-2	.	TRBD1	TGTGCCAGCAGTCCCGGACAGGGGGCTGGAGGCTACACCTTC	CASSPGQGAGGYTF
TRBV3-1/TRBV3-2	TRBJ1-6	.	.	TGTGCCAGCAGCCAAGTATCGGGGGGGAATTCACCCCTCCACTTT	CASSQVSGGNSPLHF
TRBV20-1	TRBJ2-7	.	.	TGCAGTGCTAGTGGTTTGGCCGAGCAGTACTTC	CSASGLAEQYF
TRBV20-1	TRBJ2-7	.	.	TGCAGTGCTAGTGACCCCGGGGCGGGGCTCCACGAGCAGTACTTC	CSASDPGAGLHEQYF
TRBV12-5	TRBJ2-7	.	.	TGTGCTAGTAGCGGCAGGACGGACGAGCAGTACTTC	CASSGRTDEQYF
TRBV4-1	TRBJ2-3	.	.	TGCGCCAGCAGCCAAGTCCCGGACGAGGGATCAGATACGCAGTATTTT	CASSQVPDEGSDTQYF
TRBV12-5	TRBJ2-7	.	.	TGTGCTAGTGGTTTGGTACAAGGCGGGTCGACCTACGAGCAGTACTTC	CASGLVQGGSTYEQYF
TRBV3-1/TRBV3-2	TRBJ2-7	.	TRBD2	TGTGCCAGCAGCCAAGAACAGGCTAGCGGGAGGGCCGAGCAGTACTTC	CASSQEQASGRAEQYF
TRBV11-3	TRBJ2-7	once	TRBD2	TGTGCCAGCAGCTTAGTGTTGAAGAGATACGGGAGGTCCTCTAATGAGCAGTACTTC	CASSLVLKRYGRSSNEQYF
TRBV7-9	TRBJ2-2	.	TRBD1	TGTGCCAGCAGCTCGACAGGGTCGGGGGAGCTGTTTTTT	CASSSTGSGELFF
TRBV29-1	TRBJ1-1	.	.	TGCAGCGTTGTAGAACAGGGCCTAGAAGCTTTCTTT	CSVVEQGLEAFF
TRBV6-5	TRBJ2-3	.	.	TGTGCCAGCAGCTTAGACAGCCGCACAGATACGCAGTATTTT	CASSLDSRTDTQYF
TRBV28	TRBJ2-2	.	.	TGTGCCAGCAGTCCCGTCGGCGGGGAGCTGTTTTTT	CASSPVGGELFF
TRBV7-2	TRBJ2-3	.	.	TGTGCCAGCAGCTCCGCGGGCACCACAGATACGCAGTATTTT	CASSSAGTTDTQYF
TRBV7-6	TRBJ2-7	once	TRBD1	TGTGCCAGCAGCCAAACTCGACAGGGCGAGCAGTACTTC	CASSQTRQGEQYF
TRBV2	TRBJ2-7	few	TRBD2	TGTGCCAGCAGTCCGGGCGGGGGGGAGGTCCTGGGGCAGTACTTC	CASSPGGGEVLGQYF
TRBV9	TRBJ2-3	.	TRBD1	TGTGCCAGCAGCGTCGGACAGGGGCCAGGAGGCACAGATACGCAGTATTTT	CASSVGQGPGGTDTQYF
TRBV11-3	TRBJ2-1	once	.	TGTGCCAGCAGCTTCGGTAGCTACAATGAGCAGTTCTTC	CASSFGSYNEQFF
TRBV9	TRBJ2-5	.	TRBD1	TGTGCCAGCAGCGTAGAAGACAGGGGGCAACAGACCCAGTACTTC	CASSVEDRGQQTQYF
TRBV6-5	TRBJ1-5	.	TRBD1	TGTGCCAGCAGTTATAGCAGGACAGGCCCGCAGCCCCAGCATTTT	CASSYSRTGPQPQHF
TRBV3-1/TRBV3-2	TRBJ2-7	many	TRBD2	TGTGCCAGCAGCCAAGGATTGCCGATCCTAGCGGGAGCCTCCTACGAGCAGTACTTC	CASSQGLPILAGASYEQYF
TRBV19	TRBJ2-1	.	TRBD2	TGTGCCAGTAGTCTGCACCATACTAGCGGGGACCTCTACAATGAGCAGTTCTTC	CASSLHHTSGDLYNEQFF
TRBV12-3/TRBV12-4	TRBJ1-2	.	TRBD1	TGTGCCAGCAGATTACAGGGGGTTGGCTACACCTTC	CASRLQGVGYTF
TRBV29-1	TRBJ1-4	.	.	TGCAGCGTCCTACCCAGCGCGTATACTAATGAAAAACTGTTTTTT	CSVLPSAYTNEKLFF
TRBV5-1	TRBJ1-5	.	TRBD1	TGCGCCAGCAGCCGGACAGGGGATAGCAATCAGCCCCAGCATTTT	CASSRTGDSNQPQHF
TRBV11-2	TRBJ1-2	.	TRBD1	TGTGCCAGCAGCCTGGGACAGGGCTATGGCTACACCTTC	CASSLGQGYGYTF
TRBV12-3/TRBV12-4	TRBJ1-1	.	.	TGTGCCAGCAGTTTAGGGGGGGGAACTGAAGCTTTCTTT	CASSLGGGTEAFF
TRBV5-8	TRBJ1-4	once	.	TGTGCCAGCAGCTTCCTACAGGGATGGGATGAAAAACTGTTTTTT	CASSFLQGWDEKLFF
TRBV19	TRBJ1-1	.	TRBD1	TGTGCCAGTAGTAGACAGGGGGAGGGCACTGAAGCTTTCTTT	CASSRQGEGTEAFF
TRBV5-1	TRBJ1-2	few	.	TGCGCCAGCAGCTCGGACAGACCCCTCTATGGCTACACCTTC	CASSSDRPLYGYTF
TRBV27	TRBJ2-2	.	.	TGTGCCAGCAGTGAGGCGGGGCGAACCGGGGAGCTGTTTTTT	CASSEAGRTGELFF
TRBV6-5	TRBJ2-7	.	TRBD1	TGTGCCAGCATCTCAGGGACAGAATTCTACGAGCAGTACTTC	CASISGTEFYEQYF
TRBV27	TRBJ2-1	.	TRBD1	TGTGCCAGCAGTTTATCAGGGACAGGGGAGAAGAATGAGCAGTTCTTC	CASSLSGTGEKNEQFF
TRBV25-1	TRBJ2-1	.	TRBD1	TGTGCCAGCAGTGCCACGACCGGACAGGGGTTGAATGAGCAGTTCTTC	CASSATTGQGLNEQFF
TRBV9	TRBJ2-5	.	.	TGTGCCAGCAGCGTAGGAGACTACCCAGAGACCCAGTACTTC	CASSVGDYPETQYF
TRBV9	TRBJ1-1	.	TRBD1	TGTGCCAGCAGCGTAGTTAAGGGACAGGGCGCTGAAGCTTTCTTT	CASSVVKGQGAEAFF
TRBV9	TRBJ2-3	.	.	TGTGCCAGCAGCGTAGCGGGGGAGGCAGGGTTCCCGGATACGCAGTATTTT	CASSVAGEAGFPDTQYF
TRBV15	TRBJ1-2	.	TRBD1	TGTGCCACCAGCAGAGATAACAGGGGGCAAGGCTACACCTTC	CATSRDNRGQGYTF
TRBV3-1/TRBV3-2	TRBJ2-5	.	TRBD2	TGTGCCAGCAGCCTGGGACTAGCGGGAGGGAATCAAGAGACCCAGTACTTC	CASSLGLAGGNQETQYF
TRBV6-6	TRBJ1-2	.	.	TGTGCCAGCTCCCAAGACAGTCTCTATGGCTACACCTTC	CASSQDSLYGYTF
TRBV19	TRBJ1-5	few	.	TGTGCCAGTAGTACAGATGATTTAGGCAATCAGCCCCAGCATTTT	CASSTDDLGNQPQHF